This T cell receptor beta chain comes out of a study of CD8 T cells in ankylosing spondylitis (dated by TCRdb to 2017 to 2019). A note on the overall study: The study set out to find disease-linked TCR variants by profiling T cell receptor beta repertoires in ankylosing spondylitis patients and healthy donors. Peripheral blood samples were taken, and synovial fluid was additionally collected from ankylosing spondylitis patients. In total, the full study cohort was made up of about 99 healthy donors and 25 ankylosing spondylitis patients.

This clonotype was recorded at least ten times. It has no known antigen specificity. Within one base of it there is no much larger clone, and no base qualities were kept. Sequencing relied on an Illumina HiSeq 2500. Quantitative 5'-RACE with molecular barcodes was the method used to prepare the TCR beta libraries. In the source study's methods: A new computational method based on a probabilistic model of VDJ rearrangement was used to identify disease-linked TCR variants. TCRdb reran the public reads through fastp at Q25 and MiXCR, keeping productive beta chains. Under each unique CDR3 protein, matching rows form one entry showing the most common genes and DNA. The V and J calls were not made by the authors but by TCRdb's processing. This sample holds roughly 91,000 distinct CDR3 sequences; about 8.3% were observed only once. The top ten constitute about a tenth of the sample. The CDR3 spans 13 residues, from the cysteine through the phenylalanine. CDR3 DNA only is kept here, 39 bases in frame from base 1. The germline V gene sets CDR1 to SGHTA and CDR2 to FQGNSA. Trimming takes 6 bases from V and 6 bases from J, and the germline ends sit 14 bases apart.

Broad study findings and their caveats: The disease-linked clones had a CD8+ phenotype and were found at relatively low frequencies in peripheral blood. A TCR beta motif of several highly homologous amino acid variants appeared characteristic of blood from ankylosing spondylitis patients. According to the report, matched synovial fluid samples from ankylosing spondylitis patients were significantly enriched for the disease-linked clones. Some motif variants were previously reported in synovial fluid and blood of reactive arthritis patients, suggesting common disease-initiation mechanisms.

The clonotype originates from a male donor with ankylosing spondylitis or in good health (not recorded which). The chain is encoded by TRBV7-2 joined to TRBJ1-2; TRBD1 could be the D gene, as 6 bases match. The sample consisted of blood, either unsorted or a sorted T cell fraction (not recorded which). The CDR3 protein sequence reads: CASRSDRTNGYTF. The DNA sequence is TGTGCCAGCAGATCCGACAGGACGAATGGCTACACCTTC. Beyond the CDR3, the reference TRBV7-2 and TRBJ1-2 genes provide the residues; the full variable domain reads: GAGVSQSPSNKVTEKGKDVELRCDPISGHTALYWYRQSLGQGLEFLIYFQGNSAPDKSGLPSDRFSAERTGGSVSTLTIQRTQQEDSAVYLCASRSDRTNGYTFGSGTRLTVV.